A selection of T cell receptor beta chains follows, all from one sample in a study of cytomegalovirus exposure and HLA in healthy donors. This table comes from immunoSEQ multiplex PCR, and its TCRdb copy is limited to in-frame clones, with some not included. The table records about 110,000 clones, around 68% of them present only once. Source material: PBMCs. The receptors shown here come from a middle-aged woman in good health and CMV-seropositive. Each CDR3 is given with its conserved first and last residue. Fields, in order: D gene, J gene, clone size, V gene, CDR3 protein, CDR3 DNA. D genes are given only for firm matches. Expanded clones are given a class, and other clones once, few, many or no size at all.

D: TRBD2; J: TRBJ2-7; size: few; V: TRBV6-1; CDR3: CASSGGGSQYF; DNA: TGTGCCAGCAGTGGAGGCGGGAGTCAGTACTTC
D: TRBD1; J: TRBJ2-7; size: .; V: TRBV7-2; CDR3: CASTRTGSYEQYF; DNA: TGTGCCAGCACCCGGACAGGGTCCTACGAGCAGTACTTC
D: .; J: TRBJ1-1; size: .; V: TRBV7-8; CDR3: CASSLGGGWAAEAFF; DNA: TGTGCCAGCAGCTTAGGTGGAGGGTGGGCCGCTGAAGCTTTCTTT
D: .; J: TRBJ1-1; size: .; V: TRBV7-9; CDR3: CASSLEGAAEAFF; DNA: TGTGCCAGCAGCTTAGAAGGGGCGGCTGAAGCTTTCTTT
D: .; J: TRBJ1-1; size: .; V: TRBV5-1; CDR3: CASSLIPGFRTEAFF; DNA: TGCGCCAGCAGCTTGATTCCGGGTTTTCGAACTGAAGCTTTCTTT
D: .; J: TRBJ2-5; size: .; V: TRBV29-1; CDR3: CSARLDKETQYF; DNA: TGCAGCGCGAGACTGGATAAAGAGACCCAGTACTTC
D: .; J: TRBJ2-1; size: .; V: TRBV2; CDR3: CASSLRGGLGNEQFF; DNA: TGTGCCAGCAGCCTCAGGGGCGGCTTGGGCAATGAGCAGTTCTTC
D: .; J: TRBJ2-6; size: .; V: TRBV19; CDR3: CASSNYPTVSSGANVLTF; DNA: TGTGCCAGTAGTAACTACCCGACAGTCAGCTCTGGGGCCAACGTCCTGACTTTC
D: .; J: TRBJ2-1; size: .; V: TRBV5-5; CDR3: CASNSVGSGEQFF; DNA: TGTGCCAGCAACTCTGTAGGGAGCGGTGAGCAGTTCTTC
D: TRBD2; J: TRBJ2-2; size: .; V: TRBV27; CDR3: CASSLSFPSGRVYTGELFF; DNA: TGTGCCAGCAGTTTATCTTTTCCTAGCGGGAGAGTATACACCGGGGAGCTGTTTTTT
D: TRBD1; J: TRBJ1-6; size: .; V: TRBV18; CDR3: CASSTGTGADSPLHF; DNA: TGTGCCAGCTCAACAGGGACAGGGGCAGATTCACCCCTCCACTTT
D: .; J: TRBJ1-1; size: .; V: TRBV5-4; CDR3: CASSLDLPMNTEAFF; DNA: TGTGCCAGCAGCTTGGACCTACCGATGAACACTGAAGCTTTCTTT
D: TRBD2; J: TRBJ2-7; size: .; V: TRBV25-1; CDR3: CASSEGDRGDEQYF; DNA: TGTGCCAGCAGTGAAGGGGACCGGGGGGATGAGCAGTACTTC
D: .; J: TRBJ2-7; size: .; V: TRBV7-9; CDR3: CSSSLLVSHSYYEQYF; DNA: TGTTCCAGCAGCTTATTAGTAAGTCACTCCTACTACGAGCAGTACTTC
D: TRBD2; J: TRBJ2-1; size: .; V: TRBV6-1; CDR3: CASSLGLAGGLQFF; DNA: TGTGCCAGCAGCCTGGGACTAGCGGGAGGCCTTCAGTTCTTC
D: .; J: TRBJ2-3; size: few; V: TRBV7-2; CDR3: CASSPYTDTQYF; DNA: TGTGCCAGCAGCCCTTACACAGATACGCAGTATTTT
D: TRBD1; J: TRBJ2-1; size: .; V: TRBV6-4; CDR3: CASSDWDRGRNEQFF; DNA: TGTGCCAGCAGTGACTGGGACAGGGGGCGAAATGAGCAGTTCTTC
D: .; J: TRBJ1-2; size: .; V: TRBV28; CDR3: CASSRTERLYGYTF; DNA: TGTGCCAGCAGTCGGACAGAGAGATTATATGGCTACACCTTC
D: .; J: TRBJ1-1; size: .; V: TRBV4-1; CDR3: CASRREGGDTEAFF; DNA: TGCGCCAGCAGACGAGAGGGGGGGGACACTGAAGCTTTCTTT
D: TRBD1; J: TRBJ2-2; size: once; V: TRBV30; CDR3: CAWNRGLGTGELFF; DNA: TGTGCCTGGAATAGGGGGCTTGGGACCGGGGAGCTGTTTTTT
D: TRBD2; J: TRBJ2-1; size: .; V: TRBV7-2; CDR3: CASSPQRGAYNEQFF; DNA: TGTGCCAGCAGCCCCCAGCGGGGGGCCTACAATGAGCAGTTCTTC
D: .; J: TRBJ1-2; size: few; V: TRBV19; CDR3: CASTQGSSRYGYTF; DNA: TGTGCCAGTACCCAGGGCAGCAGCCGGTATGGCTACACCTTC
D: TRBD1; J: TRBJ1-1; size: .; V: TRBV5-1; CDR3: CASSKGTGVTEAFF; DNA: TGCGCCAGCAGCAAGGGAACAGGGGTGACTGAAGCTTTCTTT
D: TRBD1; J: TRBJ2-2; size: .; V: TRBV2; CDR3: CASREPGQGATGELFF; DNA: TGTGCCAGCAGGGAACCGGGACAGGGGGCGACCGGGGAGCTGTTTTTT
D: TRBD2; J: TRBJ2-2; size: .; V: TRBV6-5; CDR3: CASSYIREGYTGELFF; DNA: TGTGCCAGCAGTTACATTCGGGAGGGCTACACCGGGGAGCTGTTTTTT
D: TRBD1; J: TRBJ2-1; size: .; V: TRBV25-1; CDR3: CASSQLGQGAGEQFF; DNA: TGTGCCAGCAGCCAACTGGGACAGGGGGCGGGTGAGCAGTTCTTC
D: TRBD2; J: TRBJ2-7; size: .; V: TRBV4-2; CDR3: CASSQDKGGGAKEQYF; DNA: TGTGCCAGCAGCCAAGATAAAGGCGGGGGGGCCAAAGAGCAGTACTTC
D: TRBD2; J: TRBJ2-7; size: .; V: TRBV5-4; CDR3: CASRLAGGRNEQYF; DNA: TGTGCCAGCAGGCTAGCGGGAGGGCGGAACGAGCAGTACTTC
D: .; J: TRBJ2-1; size: .; V: TRBV7-9; CDR3: CASSHTRDFSYNEQFF; DNA: TGTGCCAGCAGCCACACCCGGGACTTCTCCTACAATGAGCAGTTCTTC
D: .; J: TRBJ1-1; size: .; V: TRBV7-2; CDR3: CASGLKNTEAFF; DNA: TGTGCCAGCGGACTGAAGAACACTGAAGCTTTCTTT
D: TRBD2; J: TRBJ2-1; size: .; V: TRBV7-2; CDR3: CASSSRAKLAGGTYNEQFF; DNA: TGTGCCAGCAGCTCCCGGGCAAAATTAGCGGGGGGAACCTACAATGAGCAGTTCTTC
D: TRBD1; J: TRBJ1-1; size: few; V: TRBV18; CDR3: CASSPDRVSEAFF; DNA: TGTGCCAGCTCACCCGACAGGGTATCAGAAGCTTTCTTT
D: TRBD1; J: TRBJ1-2; size: .; V: TRBV7-9; CDR3: CASSQIRDRQNYGYTF; DNA: TGTGCCAGCAGCCAGATACGGGACAGACAAAACTATGGCTACACCTTC
D: .; J: TRBJ1-1; size: .; V: TRBV29-1; CDR3: CSVDDRGGKNTEAFF; DNA: TGCAGCGTTGATGATCGGGGGGGAAAGAACACTGAAGCTTTCTTT
D: TRBD2; J: TRBJ2-3; size: .; V: TRBV11-2; CDR3: CASSFSLRSGRTDTQYF; DNA: TGTGCCAGCAGCTTTTCCCTTCGTAGCGGGCGCACAGATACGCAGTATTTT
D: TRBD2; J: TRBJ2-1; size: .; V: TRBV18; CDR3: CASSLIAGESYNEQFF; DNA: TGTGCCAGCTCACTCATAGCGGGAGAGTCCTACAATGAGCAGTTCTTC
D: TRBD1; J: TRBJ1-2; size: .; V: TRBV6-1; CDR3: CASSEGWGQGGYTF; DNA: TGTGCCAGCAGTGAAGGGTGGGGACAGGGAGGCTACACCTTC
D: TRBD2; J: TRBJ2-5; size: .; V: TRBV6-5; CDR3: CASKRTSGAQETQYF; DNA: TGTGCCAGCAAAAGGACTAGCGGAGCCCAAGAGACCCAGTACTTC
D: .; J: TRBJ2-7; size: few; V: TRBV5-1; CDR3: CASSLGGIYEQYF; DNA: TGCGCCAGCAGCTTGGGCGGGATCTACGAGCAGTACTTC
D: TRBD1; J: TRBJ2-3; size: .; V: TRBV19; CDR3: CASSRTGSTDTQYF; DNA: TGTGCCAGTAGTCGGACAGGGAGCACAGATACGCAGTATTTT
D: .; J: TRBJ1-2; size: .; V: TRBV14; CDR3: CASSHTRGNGYTF; DNA: TGTGCCAGCAGCCATACAAGGGGTAATGGCTACACCTTC
D: .; J: TRBJ2-3; size: .; V: TRBV7-3; CDR3: CASSSRDMADTQYF; DNA: TGTGCCAGCAGCTCCCGGGACATGGCAGATACGCAGTATTTT
D: .; J: TRBJ1-4; size: .; V: TRBV29-1; CDR3: CSVELGADEKLFF; DNA: TGCAGCGTTGAGCTGGGGGCAGATGAAAAACTGTTTTTT
D: .; J: TRBJ2-7; size: .; V: TRBV6-4; CDR3: CASSDSWAGDYEQYF; DNA: TGTGCCAGCAGTGACTCCTGGGCAGGGGACTACGAGCAGTACTTC
D: .; J: TRBJ1-1; size: .; V: TRBV19; CDR3: CASTPQGQYLGTEAFF; DNA: TGTGCCAGTACCCCTCAAGGACAGTATCTTGGCACTGAAGCTTTCTTT